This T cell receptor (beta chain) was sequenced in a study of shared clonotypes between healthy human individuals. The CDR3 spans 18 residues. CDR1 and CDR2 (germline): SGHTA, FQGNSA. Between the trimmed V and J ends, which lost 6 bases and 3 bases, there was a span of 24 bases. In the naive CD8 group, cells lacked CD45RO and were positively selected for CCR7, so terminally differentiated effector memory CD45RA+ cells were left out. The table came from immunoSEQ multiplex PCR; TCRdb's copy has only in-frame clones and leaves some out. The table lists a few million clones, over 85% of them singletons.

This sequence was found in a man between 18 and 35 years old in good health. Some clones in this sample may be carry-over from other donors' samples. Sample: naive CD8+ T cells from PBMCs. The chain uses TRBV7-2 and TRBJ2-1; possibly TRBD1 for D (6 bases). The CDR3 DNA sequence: TGTGCCAGCAGTCACCACATTGGCTCGGACAGAAACTACAATGAGCAGTTCTTC. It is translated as CASSHHIGSDRNYNEQFF.